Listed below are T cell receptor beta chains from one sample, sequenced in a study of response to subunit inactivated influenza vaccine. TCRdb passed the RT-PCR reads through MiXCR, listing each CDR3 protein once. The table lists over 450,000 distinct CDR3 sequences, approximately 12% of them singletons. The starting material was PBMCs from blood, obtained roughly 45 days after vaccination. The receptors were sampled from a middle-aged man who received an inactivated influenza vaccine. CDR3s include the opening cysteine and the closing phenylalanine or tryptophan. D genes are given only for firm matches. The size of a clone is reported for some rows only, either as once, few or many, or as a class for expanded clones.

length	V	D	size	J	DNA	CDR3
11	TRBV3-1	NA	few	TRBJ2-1	TGTGCCAGCAGCGTCAACGGTGAGCAGTTCTTC	CASSVNGEQFF
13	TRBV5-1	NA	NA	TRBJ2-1	TGCGCCAGCAGCCGAGCCCCAGGGGATGGGCAGTTCTTC	CASSRAPGDGQFF
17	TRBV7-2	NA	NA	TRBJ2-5	TGTGCCAGCAGCTTGGGAATCCGAAAGGGGTCCCAAGAGACCCAGTACTTC	CASSLGIRKGSQETQYF
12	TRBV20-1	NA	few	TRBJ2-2	TGCAGTGCTAGAGTGCCTCCGAGCGGGCTGTTTTTT	CSARVPPSGLFF
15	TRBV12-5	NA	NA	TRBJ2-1	TGTGCTAGTGTCGGTCAGGTATCAGCCTACAATGAGCAGTTCTTC	CASVGQVSAYNEQFF
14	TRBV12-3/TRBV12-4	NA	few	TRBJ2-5	TGTGCCAGCAGTTTACGCAGGTTCCAAGAGACCCAGTACTTC	CASSLRRFQETQYF
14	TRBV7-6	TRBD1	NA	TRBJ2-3	TGTGCCAGCAGCTTGACAGGGTATGGAGATACGCAGTATTTT	CASSLTGYGDTQYF
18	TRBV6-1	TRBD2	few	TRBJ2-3	TGTGCCAGCCGCCCGGGAGGGGTTACTAGCGGGTCGGCAGATACGCAGTATTTT	CASRPGGVTSGSADTQYF
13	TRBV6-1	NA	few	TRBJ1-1	TGTGCCAGCAGTACCAGGGGAGACACTGAAGCTTTCTTT	CASSTRGDTEAFF
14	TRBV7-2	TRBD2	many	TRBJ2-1	TGTGCCAGCAGCTTAGCGGCGGGGGTCAATGAGCAGTTCTTC	CASSLAAGVNEQFF
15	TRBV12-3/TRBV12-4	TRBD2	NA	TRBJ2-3	TGTGCCAGCATTGGTTTAGCGGGGGAGCGAAATACGCAGTATTTT	CASIGLAGERNTQYF
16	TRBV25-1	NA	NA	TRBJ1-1	TGTGCCAGCAGTGATGTATCATCAACCCCGAACACTGAAGCTTTCTTT	CASSDVSSTPNTEAFF
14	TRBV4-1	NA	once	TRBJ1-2	TGCGCCAGCAGCCAAGATTCAGGGATCGTTGGCTACACCTTC	CASSQDSGIVGYTF
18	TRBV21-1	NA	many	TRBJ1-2	TGTGCCAGCAGCAAACCTACTAACAGGGGGCGACCTAACTATGGCTACACCTTC	CASSKPTNRGRPNYGYTF
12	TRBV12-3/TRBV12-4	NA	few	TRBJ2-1	TGTGCCACCCAGAACAGAAACAATGAGCAGTTCTTC	CATQNRNNEQFF
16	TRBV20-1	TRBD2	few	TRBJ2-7	TGCAGTGCTAGAGTGTCGAGCGGGGGGAGGTCCTACGAGCAGTACTTC	CSARVSSGGRSYEQYF
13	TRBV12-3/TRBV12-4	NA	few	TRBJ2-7	TGTGCCAGCAGTCCCTCGTCCGAGTACGAGCAGTACTTC	CASSPSSEYEQYF
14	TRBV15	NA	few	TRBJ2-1	TGTGCCACCACGAAGTCCAGGGGATACAATGAGCAGTTCTTC	CATTKSRGYNEQFF
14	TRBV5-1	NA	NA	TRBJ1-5	TGCGCCAGCAGCTTGGAACCGGGCAGAGCGCCCCAGCATTTT	CASSLEPGRAPQHF
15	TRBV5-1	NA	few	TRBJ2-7	TGCGCCAGCAGCTTGACGATATCCGACAGTTACGAGCAGTACTTC	CASSLTISDSYEQYF
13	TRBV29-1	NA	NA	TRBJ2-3	TGCAGCGTTGAAGAGGAAGGGTATGATACGCAGTATTTT	CSVEEEGYDTQYF
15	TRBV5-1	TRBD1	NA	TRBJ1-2	TGCGCCAGCCGCATCTCGACCGGGACAGGGATTGGCTACACCTTC	CASRISTGTGIGYTF
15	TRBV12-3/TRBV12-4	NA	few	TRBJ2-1	TGTGCCAGCAGTTCCCAGGGATTAAAGGGCGGTGAGCAGTTCTTC	CASSSQGLKGGEQFF
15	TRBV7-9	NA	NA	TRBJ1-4	TGTGCCAGCAGCTTAGAGGGGACGGGTAATGAAAAACTGTTTTTT	CASSLEGTGNEKLFF
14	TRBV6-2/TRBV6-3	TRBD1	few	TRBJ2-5	TGTGCCAGCAGTCGGGACAGGTGGAGAGAGACCCAGTACTTC	CASSRDRWRETQYF
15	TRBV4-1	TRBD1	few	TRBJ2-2	TGCGCCAGCAGCGAACAGGGGGCGCACACCGGGGAGCTGTTTTTT	CASSEQGAHTGELFF
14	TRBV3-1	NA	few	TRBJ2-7	TGTGCCAGCAGCCAAGTGGAGGGTCCCTACGAGCAGTACTTC	CASSQVEGPYEQYF
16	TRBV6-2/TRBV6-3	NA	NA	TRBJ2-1	TGTGCCAGTCAGAGTGCCCCGGGACTCCCCCGGTCTGAGCAGTTCTTC	CASQSAPGLPRSEQFF
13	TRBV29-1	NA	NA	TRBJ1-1	TGCAGCGTTTCAACCGGGGTTGGGACTGAAGCTTTCTTT	CSVSTGVGTEAFF
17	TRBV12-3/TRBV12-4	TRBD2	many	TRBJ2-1	TGTGCCAGCAGTCCCTCGGGACTAGCGGGAGGTGGCAATGAGCAGTTCTTC	CASSPSGLAGGGNEQFF
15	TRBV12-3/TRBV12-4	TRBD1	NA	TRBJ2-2	TGTGCCAGCAGTTTCCGGGACAGGGGCGCCGGGGAGCTGTTTTTT	CASSFRDRGAGELFF
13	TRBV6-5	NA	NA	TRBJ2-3	TGTGCCAGCAGGGTTACTAGCACAGATACGCAGTCTTTT	CASRVTSTDTQSF
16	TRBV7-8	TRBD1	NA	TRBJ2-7	TGTGCCAGCAGCCGAAAAAAGGACAGGGGGTCCTACGAGCAGTACTTC	CASSRKKDRGSYEQYF
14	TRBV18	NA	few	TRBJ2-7	TGTGCCAGCTCCCACGGTGTGGGGCTTGACGAGCAGTACTTC	CASSHGVGLDEQYF
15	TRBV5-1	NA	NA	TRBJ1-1	TGCGCCAGCAGCTTGGATCCGGGGGCGGAGAAGGAAGCTTTCTTT	CASSLDPGAEKEAFF
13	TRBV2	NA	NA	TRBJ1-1	TGTGCCAGCTCCGCCTCAGGGTTCACTGAAGCTTTCTTT	CASSASGFTEAFF
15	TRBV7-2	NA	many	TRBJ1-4	TGTGCCAGCAGCTTATGGGGGGGGGCTAATGAAAAACTGTTTTTT	CASSLWGGANEKLFF
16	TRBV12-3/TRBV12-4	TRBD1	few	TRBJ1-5	TGTGCCAGCAGTCTCCAGGGGGATTATAGCAATCAGCCCCAGCATTTT	CASSLQGDYSNQPQHF